This T cell receptor (beta chain) was obtained from a study of T cell responses to AZD1222 COVID-19 vaccine. The germline gives CDR1 MNHEY, CDR2 SMNVEV (reference sequence). This CDR3 is built from 16 residues. Trimming stripped 4 bases from V and 2 bases from J, with 14 bases between. Method: immunoSEQ multiplex PCR; TCRdb's copy keeps in-frame clones and lacks some. The sample has fewer than 200,000 clones, around 90% seen once. A remark on this clone: The antigen is not known.

General study results and limits: Clonal diversity may have been underestimated, and the donors were mostly white British, with more females than males.

The receptor's source is an adult in good health. The input for sequencing was peripheral blood, taken on day 0 of AZD1222 vaccination. The rearrangement links TRBV27 to TRBJ1-4; D not certain. Here the CDR3 DNA reads TGTGCCAGCAGTTCTTACCCCGGGAAGACTAATGAAAAACTGTTTTTT. Encoded protein: CASSSYPGKTNEKLFF.